Shown below are 23 T cell receptor beta chains from a single sample sequenced in a study of blood T cell repertoires in COVID-19. Sequencing used immunoSEQ multiplex PCR; TCRdb keeps in-frame clones, though not all of them. The sample contains fewer than 150,000 clones, about 87% of which appear only once. The sequenced material came from peripheral blood. The receptors were sampled from a woman between 40 and 50 years old with acute or convalescent COVID-19.

This sequence joins TRBV11-2 and TRBJ1-3; 9 bases align to TRBD1. The germline V gene encodes CDR1 SGHAT and CDR2 FQNNGV. The CDR3 runs to 17 residues. V lost 4 bases, J lost 2 bases, and 9 bases stayed unmatched. The CDR3 protein is CASSSWTGAITGNTIYF. CDR3 coding DNA: TGTGCCAGCAGCTCCTGGACAGGGGCGATTACTGGAAACACCATATATTTT.

The chain is built from TRBV7-2 and TRBJ2-2; no clear D gene. Per germline, CDR1 SGHTA and CDR2 FQGNSA. The CDR3 extends over 13 amino acids. The V gene lost 5 bases and the J gene lost 0 bases, with 4 bases spanning the gap. This CDR3 reads CASSPANTGELFF. The CDR3 nucleotides read TGTGCCAGCAGCCCGGCGAACACCGGGGAGCTGTTTTTT.

The V gene is TRBV18, the J gene TRBJ1-3; D is undetermined. Germline CDR1 and CDR2: KGHSH and LQKENI. The CDR3 consists of 14 residues. The V and J ends lost 6 bases and 0 bases respectively, with 9 bases between them. The CDR3 spells CASSLSSSGNTIYF. In nucleotides, the CDR3 is TGTGCCAGCTCCCTTAGCAGCTCTGGAAACACCATATATTTT.

The V gene is TRBV5-6, the J gene TRBJ1-3; 8 nucleotides match TRBD1. CDR3 length: 16 residues. Trimming took 3 bases from V and 2 from J; bases not matched to a gene: 7. Germline values: CDR1 SGHDT, CDR2 YYEEEE. CDR3 nucleotide sequence: TGTGCCAGCAGCTCAGACAGGGGACTCGCTGGAAACACCATATATTTT. It yields the protein CASSSDRGLAGNTIYF.

The rearrangement joins TRBV7-2 to TRBJ2-2, with 9 bases identical to TRBD1. Germline loops: CDR1 SGHTA, CDR2 FQGNSA. CDR3 length equals 17 residues. J was trimmed by 6 bases and V by 5 bases; bases with no gene match: 13. The CDR3: CASSPSRDRVYAGELFF. CDR3 in DNA: TGTGCCAGCAGCCCCTCCCGGGACAGGGTGTATGCCGGGGAGCTGTTTTTT.

CDR3 in DNA: TGTGCCAGCAGCGTAGGAGGGACTAGGGCTGAGGAGCAGTTCTTC. It codes for CASSVGGTRAEEQFF. The J gene is TRBJ2-1, the V gene TRBV9, with TRBD2 matching over 8 bases. Germline V gives CDR1 SGDLS, CDR2 YYNGEE. Trimming took 0 bases from V and 10 from J; bases not matched to a gene: 9. The CDR3 is 15 residues long.

In regard to this clone: One end of the junction fails to match germline, which may point to a read error. The rearrangement joins TRBV19 to TRBJ2-7; D ambiguous. CDR3 length equals 15 residues. CDR1 is LNHDA and CDR2 is SQIVND in the germline V gene (reference sequence). The CDR3 sequence is CASSMAAGVSHEQYF. CDR3 DNA sequence: TGTGCCAGTAGTATGGCCGCAGGCGTCTCCCACGAGCAGTACTTC.

V gene TRBV30 combines with J gene TRBJ2-3; TRBD2 matches at 7 bases. CDR3 size: 17 residues. The germline V gene has CDR1 GTSNPN and CDR2 SVGIG (reference sequence). V trimming: 4 bases; J trimming: 1 base; junction bases outside the gene matches: 14. The CDR3 reads CAWTPFGRAGGTDTQYF. DNA of the CDR3: TGTGCCTGGACCCCCTTCGGTCGGGCGGGGGGCACAGATACGCAGTATTTT. The variable domain in full, with the rest retrieved from reference TRBV30 and TRBJ2-3, is SQTIHQWPATLVQPVGSPLSLECTVEGTSNPNLYWYRQAAGRGLQLLFYSVGIGQISSEVPQNLSASRPQDRQFILSSKKLLLSDSGFYLCAWTPFGRAGGTDTQYFGPGTRLTVL.

This rearrangement joins TRBV18 to TRBJ1-1; possible D gene TRBD1, 5 bases. CDR1 and CDR2 (germline): KGHSH, LQKENI. This CDR3 has 15 residues. Trimming took off 3 bases at V and 1 base at J, with 12 bases between the two ends. The CDR3: CASSPSTAPNTEAFF. CDR3 nucleotide sequence: TGTGCCAGCTCACCCTCGACAGCGCCGAACACTGAAGCTTTCTTT.

The CDR3 protein is CASSYRSSYEQYF. The CDR3 nucleotides are TGTGCCAGCAGTTACAGATCCTCCTACGAGCAGTACTTC. This chain uses TRBV28 with TRBJ2-7; D remains unclear. CDR1 is MDHEN and CDR2 is SYDVKM in the germline V gene. CDR3 length equals 13 residues. Trimming took off 4 bases at V and 0 bases at J, with 7 bases between the two ends.

This clone appeared once. The gene calls are TRBV6-5 and TRBJ2-7; D unresolved. CDR3 size: 13 residues. The V end was cut by 7 bases, the J end by 1 base, with 11 bases between. Germline values: CDR1 MNHEY, CDR2 SVGAGI. In nucleotides, the CDR3 is TGTGCCAGCATTAGTCCTGTTTCCTACGAGCAGTACTTC. It translates to CASISPVSYEQYF.

V is TRBV4-1 and J is TRBJ2-7; D unresolved. The CDR3 spans 15 residues. V lost 0 bases, J lost 3 bases, and 12 bases lay in between. Per the germline V gene, CDR1 is MGHRA and CDR2 is YSYEKL. The CDR3 protein is CASSQETVYYYEQYF. DNA of the CDR3: TGCGCCAGCAGCCAAGAGACTGTCTACTACTACGAGCAGTACTTC.

This clone was observed a few times. The V and J genes are TRBV7-9 and TRBJ2-3, with D maybe TRBD2 (5 bases). Germline assignment: CDR1 SEHNR and CDR2 FQNEAQ (reference sequence). Trimming left V 5 bases short and J 3 bases short, with 15 bases between. The CDR3 runs to 15 residues. CDR3 residues: CASSRTRLGTDTQYF. CDR3 coding DNA: TGTGCCAGCAGCAGGACTCGTCTGGGAACAGATACGCAGTATTTT.

The J gene is TRBJ2-7, the V gene TRBV4-1, with 7 bases identical to TRBD1. The CDR3 extends over 15 amino acids. Germline V gene lookup returns CDR1 MGHRA and CDR2 YSYEKL. Unmatched junction bases numbered 4, after V lost 1 base and J lost 1 base. The CDR3 region is CASSQATGDSYEQYF. For the CDR3, the DNA is TGCGCCAGCAGCCAAGCCACAGGGGATTCCTACGAGCAGTACTTC.

J is TRBJ1-1 and V is TRBV6-1; no definite D call. CDR1 and CDR2 from the germline V gene are MNHNS and SASEGT. The V and J ends lost 2 bases and 5 bases respectively, with 6 bases between them. The CDR3 has 12 residues. CDR3 protein: CASSEMRTEAFF. CDR3 nucleotides: TGTGCCAGCAGTGAAATGCGGACTGAAGCTTTCTTT.

The chain links TRBV11-2 to TRBJ1-2, with D unresolved. CDR1 is SGHAT and CDR2 is FQNNGV in the germline V gene. This CDR3 contains 15 residues. With 7 bases removed from V and 6 bases from J, the gap between germline ends came to 21 bases. The CDR3 DNA follows: TGTGCCAGCACCCTTCACCCGCGGGGTGAAGATGGCTACACCTTC. This sequence encodes CASTLHPRGEDGYTF.

The rearrangement links TRBV7-9 to TRBJ2-2, with 11 bases aligning to TRBD2. The CDR3 spans 16 residues. Germline CDR1 SEHNR, CDR2 FQNEAQ (reference sequence). The J segment lost 5 bases and the V segment lost 8 bases, leaving 10 bases of the junction unmatched. CDR3 region: CASPFTSGSNTGELFF. The DNA of the CDR3 is TGTGCCAGCCCATTCACTAGCGGGAGTAATACCGGGGAGCTGTTTTTT.

This clone has a single count. The chain is built from TRBV24-1 and TRBJ2-2; 7 bases are a match to TRBD1. Per germline, CDR1 KGHDR and CDR2 SFDVKD. The CDR3 runs 17 residues. V gave up 4 bases and J gave up 5 bases; unmatched junction bases: 12. The CDR3 here is CATSDRTWTGGTGELFF. The CDR3 coding sequence is TGTGCCACCAGTGACCGCACCTGGACAGGAGGAACCGGGGAGCTGTTTTTT.

V is TRBV7-9 and J is TRBJ1-3; 8 positions match TRBD1. The CDR3 is made up of 17 amino acids. V was pared by 4 bases and J by 1 base, with 9 bases of the junction left unmatched. Germline loops: CDR1 SEHNR, CDR2 FQNEAQ (reference sequence). The CDR3 reads CASSSRGDRSSGNTIYF. CDR3 nucleotides: TGTGCCAGCAGCTCCCGGGGGGACAGGTCATCTGGAAACACCATATATTTT.

V and J are TRBV29-1 and TRBJ2-3; weak D call: TRBD1 (6 bases). Germline CDR1 reads SQVTM; CDR2 reads ANQGSEA. V shed 4 bases and J shed 0 bases, with 14 bases lying between them. The CDR3 is 15 residues long. CDR3 protein: CSVGGPSWSTDTQYF. Written as DNA, the CDR3 is TGCAGCGTTGGGGGGCCTAGCTGGAGCACAGATACGCAGTATTTT.

This clone was seen a single time. The chain combines TRBV2 with TRBJ1-2; D is undetermined. CDR1 is SNHLY, CDR2 FYNNEI, per germline. V was shortened by 8 bases and J by 0 bases, with 13 bases between the two germline ends. The length of the CDR3 is 14 residues. The CDR3 is CASGEIWANYGYTF. CDR3 sequence (DNA): TGTGCCAGCGGAGAGATTTGGGCTAACTATGGCTACACCTTC.

The rearrangement joins TRBV28 to TRBJ1-1; D uncertain. Between the trimmed V and J ends, which lost 2 bases and 2 bases, there was a span of 6 bases. The CDR3 runs 13 residues. CDR1 and CDR2 (germline): MDHEN, SYDVKM. The CDR3 sequence: CASSLEGNTEAFF. CDR3 in DNA: TGTGCCAGCAGTTTAGAGGGTAACACTGAAGCTTTCTTT.

The rearrangement joins TRBV5-1 to TRBJ1-2; 7 bases match TRBD1. V shed 4 bases and J 2 bases; nucleotides not matched to a gene: 11. Looked up from germline, CDR1 is SGHRS and CDR2 is YFSETQ. This CDR3 contains 16 residues. The CDR3 nucleotides read TGCGCCAGCAGCCCTATGACAGGGACGCTCAACTATGGCTACACCTTC. Its protein is CASSPMTGTLNYGYTF.